One TCR beta chain is described in this entry. This clone's antigen is unknown. No base quality information exists; no much larger clone differs at one position. These data are taken from a study of T cell changes during pregnancy in multiple sclerosis (dated by TCRdb to the late 2010s). A note on the overall study: The study looked at changes in the T cell repertoire across pregnancy in women with multiple sclerosis.

Libraries were built with the immunoSEQ multiplex PCR assay. Drawn from immuneACCESS, this table holds only the in-frame rearrangements with V and J called that TCRdb kept. Clones are partly lost; checked studies trace under half to an unresolved V gene and leave the rest unexplained. In this sample the table shows fewer than 50,000 clones, approximately 94% of which occur a single time. The biggest ten clones account for around 0.34% of the sample. The junction carries 11 bases between V and J, which are trimmed by 0 bases and 11 bases respectively. Counted from cysteine to phenylalanine, this CDR3 has 12 amino acids. Here the CDR3 DNA is all that survives: 36 bases in frame from base 1. The germline V gene sets CDR1 to SGDLS and CDR2 to YYNGEE.

The chain links TRBV9 with TRBJ2-5; a tentative D match to TRBD1 spans 6 bases. The starting material was CD4+ T cells from peripheral blood mononuclear cells, obtained in the third trimester of pregnancy. The TCR sequence derives from a female donor with multiple sclerosis, enrolled in a pregnancy study. The encoded CDR3 is CASSVGTGSQYF. The DNA is as follows: TGTGCCAGCAGCGTAGGAACAGGGTCGCAGTACTTC.